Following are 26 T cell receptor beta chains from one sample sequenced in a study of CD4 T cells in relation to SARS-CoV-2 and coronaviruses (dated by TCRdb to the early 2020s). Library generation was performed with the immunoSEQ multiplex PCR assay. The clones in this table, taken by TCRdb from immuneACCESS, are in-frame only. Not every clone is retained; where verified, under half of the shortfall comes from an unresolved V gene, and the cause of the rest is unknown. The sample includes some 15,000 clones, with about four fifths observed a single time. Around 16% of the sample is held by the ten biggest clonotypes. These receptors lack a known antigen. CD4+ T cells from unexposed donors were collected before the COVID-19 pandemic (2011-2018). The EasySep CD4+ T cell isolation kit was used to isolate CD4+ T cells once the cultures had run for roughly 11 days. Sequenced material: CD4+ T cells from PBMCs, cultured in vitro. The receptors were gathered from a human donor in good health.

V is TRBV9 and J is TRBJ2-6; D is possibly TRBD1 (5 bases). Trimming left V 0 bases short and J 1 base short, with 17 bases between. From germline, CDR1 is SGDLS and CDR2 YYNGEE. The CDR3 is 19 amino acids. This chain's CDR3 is CASSVDQFRERSGANVLTF. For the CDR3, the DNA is TGTGCCAGCAGCGTAGATCAGTTCAGGGAAAGGTCTGGGGCCAACGTCCTGACTTTC.

The CDR3 here is CASSLVPGTGSLQAFF. In DNA, the CDR3 is TGCGCCAGCAGCTTGGTTCCCGGGACAGGGTCTCTTCAGGCTTTCTTT. The chain couples TRBV5-1 to TRBJ1-1; TRBD1 matches 9 bases. This CDR3 region has 16 residues. Trimming removed 0 bases from V and 11 bases from J; junction bases left unmatched: 14. Germline CDR1 SGHRS, CDR2 YFSETQ.

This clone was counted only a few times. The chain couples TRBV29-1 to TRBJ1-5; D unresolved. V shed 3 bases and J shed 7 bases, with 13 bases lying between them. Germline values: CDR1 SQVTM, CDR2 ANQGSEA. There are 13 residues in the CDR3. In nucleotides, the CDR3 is TGCAGCGTTGAGGTATCGCAGGACCAGCCCCAGCATTTT. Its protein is CSVEVSQDQPQHF.

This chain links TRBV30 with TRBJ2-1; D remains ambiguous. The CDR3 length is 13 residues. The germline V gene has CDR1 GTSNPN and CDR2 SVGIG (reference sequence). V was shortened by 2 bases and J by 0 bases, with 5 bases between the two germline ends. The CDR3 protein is CAWSTASYNEQFF. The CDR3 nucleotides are TGTGCCTGGAGTACAGCCTCCTACAATGAGCAGTTCTTC. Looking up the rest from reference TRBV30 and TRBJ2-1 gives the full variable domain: SQTIHQWPATLVQPVGSPLSLECTVEGTSNPNLYWYRQAAGRGLQLLFYSVGIGQISSEVPQNLSASRPQDRQFILSSKKLLLSDSGFYLCAWSTASYNEQFFGPGTRLTVL.

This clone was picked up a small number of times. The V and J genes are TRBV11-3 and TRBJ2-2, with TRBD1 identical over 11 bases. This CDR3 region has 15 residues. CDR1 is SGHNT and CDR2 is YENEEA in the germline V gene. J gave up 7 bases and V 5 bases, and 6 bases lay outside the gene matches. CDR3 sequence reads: CASSRGQGAGGELFF. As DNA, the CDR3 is TGTGCCAGCAGCCGAGGACAGGGGGCCGGCGGGGAGCTGTTTTTT. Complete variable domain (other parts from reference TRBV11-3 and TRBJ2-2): EAGVVQSPRYKIIEKKQPVAFWCNPISGHNTLYWYLQNLGQGPELLIRYENEEAVDDSQLPKDRFSAERLKGVDSTLKIQPAELGDSAVYLCASSRGQGAGGELFFGEGSRLTVL.

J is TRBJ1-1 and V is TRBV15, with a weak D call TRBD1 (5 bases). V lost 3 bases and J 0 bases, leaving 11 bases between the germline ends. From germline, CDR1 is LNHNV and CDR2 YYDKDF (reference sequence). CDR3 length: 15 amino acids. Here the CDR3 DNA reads TGTGCCACCAGCAGGTCGGGACTGATGAACACTGAAGCTTTCTTT. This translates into CATSRSGLMNTEAFF. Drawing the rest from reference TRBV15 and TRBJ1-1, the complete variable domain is DAMVIQNPRYQVTQFGKPVTLSCSQTLNHNVMYWYQQKSSQAPKLLFHYYDKDFNNEADTPDNFQSRRPNTSFCFLDIRSPGLGDTAMYLCATSRSGLMNTEAFFGQGTRLTVV.

The CDR3 here is CASSGQGFSEQYF. In DNA, the CDR3 is TGCGCCAGCAGTGGACAGGGATTTAGCGAGCAGTACTTC. The chain couples TRBV10-1 to TRBJ2-7, with TRBD1 identical over 7 bases. The CDR3 is 13 residues long. The V segment lost 4 bases and the J segment 6 bases; nucleotides outside the gene matches: 6. The V gene's germline CDR1 is WNHNN and CDR2 SYGVQD (reference sequence).

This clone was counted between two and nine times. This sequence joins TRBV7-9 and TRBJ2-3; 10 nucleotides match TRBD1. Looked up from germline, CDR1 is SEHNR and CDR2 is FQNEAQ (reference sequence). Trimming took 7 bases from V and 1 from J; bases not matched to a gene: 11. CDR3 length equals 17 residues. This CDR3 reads CASTSNGGTGGTDTQYF. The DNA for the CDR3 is TGTGCCAGCACCTCCAACGGCGGGACAGGGGGCACAGATACGCAGTATTTT.

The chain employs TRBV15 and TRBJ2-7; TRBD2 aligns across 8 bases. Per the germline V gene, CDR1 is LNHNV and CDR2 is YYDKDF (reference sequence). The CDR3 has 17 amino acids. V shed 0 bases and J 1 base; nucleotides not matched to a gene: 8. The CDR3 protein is CATSRESTSGVSYEQYF. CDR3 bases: TGTGCCACCAGCAGAGAATCTACTAGCGGCGTTTCCTACGAGCAGTACTTC.

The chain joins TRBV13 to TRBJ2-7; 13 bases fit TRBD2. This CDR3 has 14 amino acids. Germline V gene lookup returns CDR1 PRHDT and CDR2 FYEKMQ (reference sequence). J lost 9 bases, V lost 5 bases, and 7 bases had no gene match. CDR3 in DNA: TGTGCCAGCAGCCTCACTAGCGGGAGGGCCGGGCAGTACTTC. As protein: CASSLTSGRAGQYF.

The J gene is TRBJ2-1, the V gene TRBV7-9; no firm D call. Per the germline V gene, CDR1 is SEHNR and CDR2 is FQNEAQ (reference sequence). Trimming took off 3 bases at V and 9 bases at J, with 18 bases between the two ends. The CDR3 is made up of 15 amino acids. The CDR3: CASSFHSPGPIEQFF. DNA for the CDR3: TGTGCCAGCAGCTTCCACTCCCCGGGTCCCATTGAGCAGTTCTTC.

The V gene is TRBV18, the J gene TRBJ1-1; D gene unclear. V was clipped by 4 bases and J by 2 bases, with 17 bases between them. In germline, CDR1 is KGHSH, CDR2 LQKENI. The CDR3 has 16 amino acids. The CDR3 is CASSLQRERTNTEAFF. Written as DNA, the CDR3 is TGTGCCAGCTCACTCCAGAGGGAAAGGACCAACACTGAAGCTTTCTTT.

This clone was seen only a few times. CDR3 bases: TGTGCCAGTGGCCCCGGGACAGGGGATAGTGAGCCCCAGCATTTT. Protein product: CASGPGTGDSEPQHF. The chain joins TRBV2 to TRBJ1-5; the match to TRBD1 covers 10 bases. CDR1 SNHLY and CDR2 FYNNEI come from the germline V gene. There are 15 residues in the CDR3. Trimming at V came to 9 bases and at J to 8 bases, leaving 13 bases not matched to a gene.

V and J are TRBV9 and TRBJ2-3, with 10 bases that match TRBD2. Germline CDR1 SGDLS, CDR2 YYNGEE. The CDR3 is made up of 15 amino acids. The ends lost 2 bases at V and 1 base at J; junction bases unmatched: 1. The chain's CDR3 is CASSVGTSGTDTQYF. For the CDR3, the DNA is TGTGCCAGCAGCGTTGGGACTAGCGGCACAGATACGCAGTATTTT.

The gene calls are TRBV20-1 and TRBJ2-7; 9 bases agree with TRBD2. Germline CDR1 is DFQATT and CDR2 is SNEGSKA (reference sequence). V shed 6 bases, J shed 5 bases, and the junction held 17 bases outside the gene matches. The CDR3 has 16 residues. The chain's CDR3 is CSASVSLAGDPHEQYF. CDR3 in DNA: TGCAGTGCCAGTGTGTCATTAGCGGGAGATCCCCACGAGCAGTACTTC.

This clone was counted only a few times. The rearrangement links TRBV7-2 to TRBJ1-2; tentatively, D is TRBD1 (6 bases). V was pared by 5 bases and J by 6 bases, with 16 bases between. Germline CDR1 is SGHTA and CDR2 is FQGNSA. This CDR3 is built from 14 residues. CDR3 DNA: TGTGCCAGCAGCCCCGGGACACGTTTGGATGGCTACACCTTC. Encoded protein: CASSPGTRLDGYTF.

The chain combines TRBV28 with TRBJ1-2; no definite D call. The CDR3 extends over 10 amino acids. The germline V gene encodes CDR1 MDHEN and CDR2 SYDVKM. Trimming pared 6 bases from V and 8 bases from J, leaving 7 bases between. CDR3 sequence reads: CASRGRGYTF. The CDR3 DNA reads TGTGCCAGCAGGGGGAGGGGCTACACCTTC.

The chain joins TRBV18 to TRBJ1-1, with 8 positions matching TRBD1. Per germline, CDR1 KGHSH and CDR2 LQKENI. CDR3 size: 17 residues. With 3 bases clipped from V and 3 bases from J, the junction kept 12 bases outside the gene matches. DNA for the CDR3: TGTGCCAGCTCACCGCCAGCAGGGGGCGGTTCGTACACTGAAGCTTTCTTT. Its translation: CASSPPAGGGSYTEAFF.

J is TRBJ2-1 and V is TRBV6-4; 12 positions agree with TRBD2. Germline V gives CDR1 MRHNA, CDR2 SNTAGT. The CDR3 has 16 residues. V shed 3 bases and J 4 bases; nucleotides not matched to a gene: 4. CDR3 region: CASSESGTSGYNEQFF. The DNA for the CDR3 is TGTGCCAGCAGTGAATCCGGGACTAGCGGGTACAATGAGCAGTTCTTC.

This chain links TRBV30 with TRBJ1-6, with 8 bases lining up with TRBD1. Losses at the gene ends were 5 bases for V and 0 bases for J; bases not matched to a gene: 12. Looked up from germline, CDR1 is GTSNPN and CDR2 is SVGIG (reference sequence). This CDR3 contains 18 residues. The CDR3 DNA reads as TGTGCCTGGGGCCGGGACAGGTCGCCTTCCTCCTATAATTCACCCCTCCACTTT. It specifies CAWGRDRSPSSYNSPLHF. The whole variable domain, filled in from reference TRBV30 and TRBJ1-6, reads SQTIHQWPATLVQPVGSPLSLECTVEGTSNPNLYWYRQAAGRGLQLLFYSVGIGQISSEVPQNLSASRPQDRQFILSSKKLLLSDSGFYLCAWGRDRSPSSYNSPLHFGNGTRLTVT.

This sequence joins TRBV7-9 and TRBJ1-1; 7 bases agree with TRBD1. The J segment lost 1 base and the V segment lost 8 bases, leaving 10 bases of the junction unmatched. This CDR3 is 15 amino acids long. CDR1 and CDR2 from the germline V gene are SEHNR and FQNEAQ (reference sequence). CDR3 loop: CASLVSDRANTEAFF. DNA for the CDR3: TGTGCCAGCCTGGTTTCAGACAGGGCGAACACTGAAGCTTTCTTT.

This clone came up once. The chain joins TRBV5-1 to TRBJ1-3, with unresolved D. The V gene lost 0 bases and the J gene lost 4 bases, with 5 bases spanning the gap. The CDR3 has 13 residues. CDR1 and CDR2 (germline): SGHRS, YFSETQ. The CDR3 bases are TGCGCCAGCAGCTTGGGGCAAGGAAACACCATATATTTT. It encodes CASSLGQGNTIYF. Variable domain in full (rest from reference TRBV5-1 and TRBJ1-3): KAGVTQTPRYLIKTRGQQVTLSCSPISGHRSVSWYQQTPGQGLQFLFEYFSETQRNKGNFPGRFSGRQFSNSRSEMNVSTLELGDSALYLCASSLGQGNTIYFGEGSWLTVV.

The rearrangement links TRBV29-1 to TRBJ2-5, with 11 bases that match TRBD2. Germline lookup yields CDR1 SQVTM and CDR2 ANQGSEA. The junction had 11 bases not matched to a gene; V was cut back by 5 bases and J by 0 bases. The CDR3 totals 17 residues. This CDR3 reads CSVIGLAGALYQETQYF. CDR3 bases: TGCAGCGTTATTGGACTAGCGGGCGCCTTATACCAAGAGACCCAGTACTTC.

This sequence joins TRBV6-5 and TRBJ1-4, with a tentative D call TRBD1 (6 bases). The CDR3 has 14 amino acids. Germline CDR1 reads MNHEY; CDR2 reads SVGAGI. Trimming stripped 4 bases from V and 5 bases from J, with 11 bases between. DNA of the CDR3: TGTGCCAGCAGTTCCGGACAGTTGAATGAAAAACTGTTTTTT. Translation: CASSSGQLNEKLFF.

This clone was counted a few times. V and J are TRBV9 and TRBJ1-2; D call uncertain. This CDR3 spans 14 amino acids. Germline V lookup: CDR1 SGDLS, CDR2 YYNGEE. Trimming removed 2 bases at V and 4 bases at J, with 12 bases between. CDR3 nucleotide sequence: TGTGCCAGCAGCGTCGGACCGGAGGGCTATGGCTACACCTTC. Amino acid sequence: CASSVGPEGYGYTF.

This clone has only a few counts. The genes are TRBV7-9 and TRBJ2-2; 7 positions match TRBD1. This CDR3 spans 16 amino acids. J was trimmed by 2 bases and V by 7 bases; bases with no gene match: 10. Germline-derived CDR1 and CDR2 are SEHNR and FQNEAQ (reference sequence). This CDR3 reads CASILLTGSNTGELFF. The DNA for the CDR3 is TGTGCCAGCATCCTCCTGACAGGGAGCAACACCGGGGAGCTGTTTTTT.